These 25 T cell receptor beta chains originate from one sample sequenced in a study of human T cells and chemical hapten exposure. TCRdb processed the RACE reads anew with MiXCR; each CDR3 protein has one entry. The data contain 84,000 or so distinct CDR3 sequences, 8.5% of them singletons. The time point denotes: pre-sensitization, week 0. The treatment was: therapeutic diphenylcyclopropenone sensitization with weekly scalp DPC. Source: whole blood, taken in connection with sensitization to the hapten diphenylcyclopropenone (DPC). Source of these receptors: a middle-aged man with alopecia areata. Some clones in this sample may be carry-over from other donors' samples.

The chain couples TRBV28 to TRBJ2-7; 9 bases match TRBD2. V lost 6 bases, J lost 6 bases, and 9 bases stayed unmatched. CDR3 size: 14 residues. Germline assignment: CDR1 MDHEN and CDR2 SYDVKM. The CDR3 region is CASRTGGLASEQYF. The CDR3 nucleotides read TGTGCCAGCAGGACCGGAGGACTAGCGAGCGAGCAGTACTTC.

This clonotype was observed at least ten times. The V gene is TRBV2, the J gene TRBJ1-2; TRBD1 might be the D (6 bases). Germline loops: CDR1 SNHLY, CDR2 FYNNEI. With 2 bases removed from V and 4 bases from J, the gap between germline ends came to 8 bases. The length of the CDR3 is 13 residues. Here the CDR3 DNA reads TGTGCCAGCAGTGAAACACAGGGCTATGGCTACACCTTC. This gives the protein CASSETQGYGYTF.

This clonotype appeared many times. The chain recombines TRBV7-9 with TRBJ1-5; D is ambiguous. V shed 4 bases and J shed 6 bases, with 19 bases lying between them. Looked up from germline, CDR1 is SEHNR and CDR2 is FQNEAQ (reference sequence). The CDR3 sequence is 16 residues long. CDR3 sequence (DNA): TGTGCCAGCAGCTCCCTAAGCGGGAAATGGGGTCAGCCCCAGCATTTT. Its protein product is CASSSLSGKWGQPQHF.

This clonotype was seen a few times. The CDR3 loop reads CASSYSSGVSYEQYF. The CDR3 DNA reads as TGTGCCAGCAGTTACTCGTCTGGGGTTTCGTACGAGCAGTACTTC. This chain links TRBV6-5 with TRBJ2-7, with D unclear. The V gene's germline CDR1 is MNHEY and CDR2 SVGAGI. V was pared by 0 bases and J by 4 bases, with 13 bases between. This CDR3 is 15 amino acids long.

This clonotype has at least ten counts. The chain recombines TRBV7-6 with TRBJ2-5; D uncertain. The CDR3 runs to 12 residues. Trimming removed 6 bases at V and 4 bases at J, with 9 bases between. Germline loops: CDR1 SGHVS, CDR2 FNYEAQ. The CDR3 coding sequence is TGTGCCAGCAGTTTCTCACGAGAGACCCAGTACTTC. Protein product: CASSFSRETQYF.

There are a few counts of this clonotype. The chain employs TRBV15 and TRBJ2-5; a weak D match, TRBD2 (6 bases). Trimming removed 0 bases from V and 0 bases from J, with 8 bases in between. CDR3 length: 15 amino acids. The germline gives CDR1 LNHNV, CDR2 YYDKDF (reference sequence). The CDR3 DNA is TGTGCCACCAGCAGAGATGGGGGGTACCAAGAGACCCAGTACTTC. Translating it yields CATSRDGGYQETQYF. Variable domain in full (rest from reference TRBV15 and TRBJ2-5): DAMVIQNPRYQVTQFGKPVTLSCSQTLNHNVMYWYQQKSSQAPKLLFHYYDKDFNNEADTPDNFQSRRPNTSFCFLDIRSPGLGDTAMYLCATSRDGGYQETQYFGPGTRLLVL.

The chain uses TRBV2 and TRBJ2-1, with 10 bases matching TRBD1. The CDR3 length is 13 residues. V was pared by 10 bases and J by 3 bases, with 3 bases of the junction left unmatched. Germline CDR1 and CDR2: SNHLY and FYNNEI. The CDR3 protein is CATGTGDYNEQFF. In DNA form, the CDR3 reads TGTGCCACCGGGACAGGGGACTACAATGAGCAGTTCTTC.

For this clonotype: A much larger clone differs by one base, so this may be a read error. The chain has TRBV6-1 and TRBJ1-1; no firm D call. CDR1 MNHNS and CDR2 SASEGT come from the germline V gene. CDR3 length: 10 amino acids. In nucleotides, the CDR3 is TGTGCCAGAAGTGAAGTCGGGGCTTTCTTT. This gives the protein CARSEVGAFF.

This clonotype was picked up many times. V is TRBV24-1 and J is TRBJ2-5; 8 bases agree with TRBD2. Unmatched junction bases numbered 6, after V lost 6 bases and J lost 1 base. Per the germline V gene, CDR1 is KGHDR and CDR2 is SFDVKD. The CDR3 is made up of 15 amino acids. The CDR3 DNA follows: TGTGCCACCAGTCGGGCTAGCGGGTCCCAAGAGACCCAGTACTTC. Translating gives CATSRASGSQETQYF.

The rearrangement uses TRBV7-2 and TRBJ2-3; 14 nucleotides match TRBD2. This CDR3 is built from 16 residues. Per the germline V gene, CDR1 is SGHTA and CDR2 is FQGNSA. After removal of 5 bases from V and 4 bases from J, the junction contained 5 bases not matched to a gene. CDR3 DNA sequence: TGTGCCAGCAGCCAGACTAGCGGGAGGGTGGCAGATACGCAGTATTTT. Its translation is CASSQTSGRVADTQYF.

There are many counts of this clonotype. The rearrangement joins TRBV29-1 to TRBJ2-5; D may match TRBD1 or TRBD2 (5 bases each). CDR1 is SQVTM, CDR2 ANQGSEA, per germline. With 7 bases removed from V and 5 bases from J, the gap between germline ends came to 17 bases. The CDR3 extends over 13 amino acids. CDR3 sequence (DNA): TGCAGCGATGGGGGTCAGGCGGACGAGACCCAGTACTTC. This translates into CSDGGQADETQYF.

This clonotype was found many times. At one end the junction does not follow the germline gene, possibly because of a read error. The CDR3 bases are TGTGCTAGCAGCCCGGGTGAGACCCAGTACTTC. As protein: CASSPGETQYF. The rearrangement uses TRBV7-7 and TRBJ2-5, with D unclear. The CDR3 length is 11 residues. Looked up from germline, CDR1 is SSHAT and CDR2 is FNYEAQ (reference sequence).

Details on this clonotype: A clone one base away is much larger, so this may be a read error. It is likely a read error, because the conserved phenylalanine at the end of the CDR3 is missing. The gene calls are TRBV6-5 and TRBJ1-1, with D perhaps matching TRBD1 (5 bases). This CDR3 is built from 13 residues. Germline-derived CDR1 and CDR2 are MNHEY and SVGAGI. The ends were cut back, 1 base at V and 11 bases at J, with 14 bases in the middle. CDR3 DNA: TGTGCCAGCAGTTACTATTCGTCAGGGAGGGCTTTCTAT. Translating gives CASSYYSSGRAFY.

This clonotype was detected ten times or more. The V and J genes are TRBV15 and TRBJ1-6; D gene uncertain. Deletions cut 3 bases from V and 7 bases from J, with 13 bases between. The CDR3 runs 15 residues. Germline lookup yields CDR1 LNHNV and CDR2 YYDKDF (reference sequence). The CDR3 loop is CATSSPGLGNSPLHF. DNA of the CDR3: TGTGCCACCAGCAGTCCGGGCTTGGGAAATTCACCCCTCCACTTT.

Ten or more counts support this clonotype. V gene TRBV7-2 combines with J gene TRBJ2-7; 11 bases line up with TRBD2. Per the germline V gene, CDR1 is SGHTA and CDR2 is FQGNSA. The CDR3 length is 17 residues. The V gene end was trimmed by 0 bases and the J gene end by 2 bases; junction bases not matched to a gene: 6. CDR3 sequence: CASSLATSGILPYEQYF. The CDR3 coding sequence is TGTGCCAGCAGCTTAGCGACTAGCGGGATTCTCCCCTACGAGCAGTACTTC.

The table lists this clonotype with a few counts. The rearrangement uses TRBV6-2 or TRBV6-3 and TRBJ2-3; 10 bases fit TRBD2. The CDR3 spans 16 residues. V lost 2 bases to trimming and J lost 2 bases; unmatched junction nucleotides: 4. In germline, CDR1 is MNHEY, CDR2 SVGEGT. The CDR3 here is CASSYGTSGITDTQYF. CDR3 bases: TGTGCCAGCAGTTACGGAACTAGCGGGATCACAGATACGCAGTATTTT.

At least ten counts were recorded for this clonotype. CDR3 amino acids: CASSSWAGTDYGYTF. For the CDR3, the DNA is TGCGCCAGCAGCTCCTGGGCCGGGACAGACTATGGCTACACCTTC. This chain joins TRBV5-1 and TRBJ1-2, with 7 bases fitting TRBD1. After removal of 3 bases from V and 3 bases from J, the junction contained 8 bases not matched to a gene. The CDR3 contains 15 residues. Germline V gene sequence: CDR1 SGHRS, CDR2 YFSETQ. Combining the CDR3 with reference TRBV5-1 and TRBJ1-2 gives the whole variable domain KAGVTQTPRYLIKTRGQQVTLSCSPISGHRSVSWYQQTPGQGLQFLFEYFSETQRNKGNFPGRFSGRQFSNSRSEMNVSTLELGDSALYLCASSSWAGTDYGYTFGSGTRLTVV.

This clonotype was counted at least ten times. The rearrangement joins TRBV29-1 to TRBJ1-1, with TRBD1 matching over 7 bases. The V gene's germline CDR1 is SQVTM and CDR2 ANQGSEA. The CDR3 runs to 13 residues. V was clipped by 4 bases and J by 0 bases; unmatched bases: 2. CDR3 region: CSVGGGMNTEAFF. The CDR3 DNA reads as TGCAGCGTTGGAGGGGGCATGAACACTGAAGCTTTCTTT.

This clonotype came up many times. The V gene is TRBV6-5, the J gene TRBJ2-1, with D possibly matching TRBD1 (6 bases). The germline V gene has CDR1 MNHEY and CDR2 SVGAGI. This CDR3 is 15 amino acids long. Trimming stripped 5 bases from V and 0 bases from J, with 11 bases between. The CDR3 sequence is CASSRDKSSYNEQFF. DNA for the CDR3: TGTGCCAGCAGTCGGGACAAGAGCTCCTACAATGAGCAGTTCTTC.

This chain links TRBV9 with TRBJ2-2; a possible D gene is TRBD1 (6 bases). In germline, CDR1 is SGDLS, CDR2 YYNGEE. Trimming left V 4 bases short and J 4 bases short, with 17 bases between. CDR3 length equals 16 residues. The CDR3 DNA is TGTGCCAGCAGCCAACACGGACAGTTCAGCACCGGGGAGCTGTTTTTT. Its protein product is CASSQHGQFSTGELFF.

This clonotype was observed many times. The V and J genes are TRBV9 and TRBJ1-1, with D maybe TRBD1 (6 bases). V was trimmed by 3 bases and J by 10 bases, leaving 10 bases between them. From germline, CDR1 is SGDLS and CDR2 YYNGEE. CDR3 length: 11 amino acids. CDR3 DNA: TGTGCCAGCAGCGCCCAGGGGAGAGCTTTCTTT. Its translation: CASSAQGRAFF.

The V and J genes are TRBV4-2 and TRBJ1-1; D not resolved. V was trimmed by 6 bases and J by 1 base, leaving 15 bases between them. The CDR3 totals 15 residues. Germline V CDR1 and CDR2: LGHNA, YNFKEQ. CDR3 region: CASRVGSPANTEAFF. In nucleotides, the CDR3 is TGTGCCAGCAGAGTAGGTAGCCCCGCGAACACTGAAGCTTTCTTT.

This sequence joins TRBV27 and TRBJ2-3; TRBD2 aligns across 8 bases. This CDR3 has 13 residues. V shed 5 bases and J 5 bases; nucleotides not matched to a gene: 3. Per germline, CDR1 MNHEY and CDR2 SMNVEV (reference sequence). The CDR3 coding sequence is TGTGCCAGCAGTAGCGGGAGCTTAGATACGCAGTATTTT. This codes for CASSSGSLDTQYF.

The chain couples TRBV7-2 to TRBJ2-6; unclear D gene. This CDR3 spans 14 amino acids. Trimming took off 7 bases at V and 0 bases at J, with 7 bases between the two ends. Germline V gene sequence: CDR1 SGHTA, CDR2 FQGNSA. This chain's CDR3 is CASIPTSGANVLTF. The CDR3 DNA follows: TGTGCCAGCATCCCAACCTCTGGGGCCAACGTCCTGACTTTC. Together with reference TRBV7-2 and TRBJ2-6, the CDR3 gives the full variable domain: GAGVSQSPSNKVTEKGKDVELRCDPISGHTALYWYRQSLGQGLEFLIYFQGNSAPDKSGLPSDRFSAERTGGSVSTLTIQRTQQEDSAVYLCASIPTSGANVLTFGAGSRLTVL.

Remarks on this clonotype: Being one base from a much bigger clone, this may be a read error. The chain is built from TRBV29-1 and TRBJ2-3; the D gene is possibly TRBD2 (7 bases). V was shortened by 4 bases and J by 4 bases, with 21 bases between the two germline ends. This CDR3 region has 16 residues. Per the germline V gene, CDR1 is SQVTM and CDR2 is ANQGSEA. CDR3 in DNA: TGCAGCGTTGGGGGACACAGCGGGGCCCGCGCAGATACGCAGTATTTT. This sequence encodes CSVGGHSGARADTQYF.